This entry is about one T cell receptor (beta chain). Germline V gives CDR1 MNHEY, CDR2 SMNVEV (reference sequence). Deletions cut 5 bases from V and 1 base from J, with 5 bases between. The CDR3 loop spans 12 amino acids. This sample is drawn from a study of CD8 T cells in ankylosing spondylitis. TCRdb re-called the 5' RACE reads with MiXCR, one entry per CDR3 protein. The data contain fewer than 200,000 distinct CDR3 sequences, 18% of them singletons. The receptor was derived from a male donor with ankylosing spondylitis or in good health (not recorded which). The sample consisted of blood, either unsorted or a sorted T cell fraction (not recorded which). The V and J genes are TRBV27 and TRBJ2-5, with D uncertain. CDR3: CASSGTQETQYF. The DNA for the CDR3 is TGTGCCAGCAGTGGAACCCAAGAGACCCAGTACTTC.